A single sample is the source of the 13 T cell receptor beta chains below, sequenced in a study of cytomegalovirus exposure and HLA in healthy donors. PCR employed 60 Vbeta and 13 Jbeta primers. Using immunoSEQ multiplex PCR, the repertoire was profiled, and TCRdb retains in-frame clones only, with some absent. The sample has around 100,000 clones, 6% to 9% seen once. Sample: PBMCs. These receptors were taken from a man aged 45-65 years in good health and CMV-seronegative.

The chain joins TRBV30 to TRBJ1-3, with D hard to call. CDR3 size: 14 residues. Trimming shortened V by 4 bases and J by 1 base, and 11 bases separated the two germline ends. Germline V lookup: CDR1 GTSNPN, CDR2 SVGIG (reference sequence). The CDR3 is CAWTGSLSGNTIYF. CDR3 nucleotides: TGTGCCTGGACCGGGAGTTTGTCTGGAAACACCATATATTTT.

This clone occurred a few times. This same CDR3 is encoded by further DNA sequences in the sample. The chain combines TRBV15 with TRBJ2-5, with a possible D match to TRBD1 (6 bases). Germline V gene sequence: CDR1 LNHNV, CDR2 YYDKDF (reference sequence). The CDR3 covers 14 residues. Trimming removed 3 bases at V and 1 base at J, with 9 bases between. The CDR3 sequence: CATSRGDTQETQYF. CDR3 bases: TGTGCCACCAGCAGGGGGGACACCCAAGAGACCCAGTACTTC.

The chain has TRBV4-3 and TRBJ2-3; 8 nucleotides agree with TRBD2. Germline V gene sequence: CDR1 LGHNA, CDR2 YSLEER. Trimming cost V 0 bases and J 5 bases; bases outside gene matches: 10. The CDR3 has 17 residues. This CDR3 is CASSQDRTGGMKDTQYF. CDR3 nucleotide sequence: TGCGCCAGCAGCCAAGATAGGACGGGAGGGATGAAAGATACGCAGTATTTT.

This clone has a handful of counts. Other DNA sequences in this sample translate to the same CDR3. This chain joins TRBV5-4 and TRBJ1-2, with D uncertain. Trimming removed 0 bases at V and 4 bases at J, with 13 bases between. Germline CDR1 and CDR2: SGHNT and YYREEE (reference sequence). The CDR3 sequence is 15 residues long. This chain's CDR3 is CASSLGWGATYGYTF. The DNA for the CDR3 is TGTGCCAGCAGCTTGGGGTGGGGAGCAACCTATGGCTACACCTTC.

CDR3 region: CASSSRGTSGYNEQFF. CDR3 DNA sequence: TGTGCCAGCAGTTCCCGCGGGACTAGCGGGTACAATGAGCAGTTCTTC. V usage is TRBV6-6 and J usage is TRBJ2-1; 12 positions agree with TRBD2. Germline CDR1 and CDR2: MNHNY and SVGAGI (reference sequence). CDR3 length: 16 amino acids. Unmatched junction bases numbered 5, after V lost 4 bases and J lost 4 bases.

This clone was found a few times. This chain links TRBV29-1 with TRBJ2-3, with TRBD1 matching over 9 bases. The CDR3 loop spans 14 amino acids. Per germline, CDR1 SQVTM and CDR2 ANQGSEA. V lost 4 bases to trimming and J lost 2 bases; unmatched junction nucleotides: 4. The CDR3: CSVGQGEFTDTQYF. For the CDR3, the DNA is TGCAGCGTTGGACAGGGGGAGTTCACAGATACGCAGTATTTT.

This clone turned up a few times. The chain carries TRBV28 and TRBJ2-7; tentative D call: TRBD1 (5 bases). The ends were cut back, 4 bases at V and 4 bases at J, with 14 bases in the middle. Germline V CDR1 and CDR2: MDHEN, SYDVKM. The CDR3 runs 14 residues. The CDR3 here is CASSSALQGYEQYF. The CDR3 coding sequence is TGTGCCAGCAGTTCGGCCCTCCAGGGTTACGAGCAGTACTTC.

This clone was seen a handful of times. The chain uses TRBV5-1 and TRBJ2-1; 8 nucleotides line up with TRBD2. The length of the CDR3 is 15 residues. CDR1 SGHRS and CDR2 YFSETQ come from the germline V gene. V trimming: 2 bases; J trimming: 5 bases; junction bases outside the gene matches: 6. CDR3 sequence: CASSFFSGNNNEQFF. Here the CDR3 DNA reads TGCGCCAGCAGCTTCTTTAGCGGGAATAACAATGAGCAGTTCTTC.

This clone was counted between two and nine times. The rearrangement uses TRBV6-1 and TRBJ1-5; 7 bases are a match to TRBD1. Trimming removed 6 bases from V and 5 bases from J; junction bases left unmatched: 1. Per germline, CDR1 MNHNS and CDR2 SASEGT. This CDR3 comprises 12 residues. DNA for the CDR3: TGTGCCAGCAGACAGGGGTATCAGCCCCAGCATTTT. Residues: CASRQGYQPQHF.

This clone was picked up a small number of times. The chain combines TRBV28 with TRBJ2-7; TRBD1 matches 10 bases. V lost 3 bases, J lost 4 bases, and 6 bases stayed unmatched. CDR1 and CDR2 (germline): MDHEN, SYDVKM. CDR3 length equals 15 residues. CDR3 DNA sequence: TGTGCCAGCAGTTTTACCGGGACAGGGGTGTACGAGCAGTACTTC. Translating gives CASSFTGTGVYEQYF.

The CDR3, as DNA: TGTGCCAGCAGCCGGCAGGTCAATCAGCCCCAGCATTTT. Protein: CASSRQVNQPQHF. The chain joins TRBV6-5 to TRBJ1-5; D remains unclear. This CDR3 is 13 amino acids long. V was pared by 6 bases and J by 3 bases, with 9 bases between. Germline V CDR1 and CDR2: MNHEY, SVGAGI.

The chain has TRBV15 and TRBJ2-1; D is undetermined. Germline assignment: CDR1 LNHNV and CDR2 YYDKDF (reference sequence). The CDR3 loop spans 14 amino acids. V dropped 1 base and J dropped 1 base, with 5 bases sitting between them. CDR3 sequence: CATSRGQSYNEQFF. The CDR3 nucleotides are TGTGCCACCAGCAGAGGACAATCCTACAATGAGCAGTTCTTC.

This clone was recorded a few times. This chain uses TRBV2 with TRBJ1-5, with TRBD1 matching over 7 bases. CDR3 length equals 12 residues. Germline CDR1 is SNHLY and CDR2 is FYNNEI. Trimming removed 11 bases from V and 4 bases from J; junction bases left unmatched: 5. CDR3: CAGDRVNQPQHF. In DNA, the CDR3 is TGTGCCGGAGACAGGGTTAATCAGCCCCAGCATTTT.